What follows is one TCR beta chain and its context. The antigen is undetermined. The record originates from a study of shared clonotypes between healthy human individuals. Across the whole study: Donors had three CD4 naive, three CD4 memory, two CD8 naive and one CD8 memory plate apiece. Study-wide results and limits: Limited genetic and exposure-history diversity came from having few donors.

This CDR3 has 13 residues. The V gene lost 8 bases and the J gene lost 2 bases, with 13 bases spanning the gap. Looked up from germline, CDR1 is MNHEY and CDR2 is SMNVEV (reference sequence). Genomic DNA belonging to each subset was distributed in equal measure over several immunoSEQ plates. The authors loaded around 190 ng DNA, about 30,000 T cell genomes, into sorted-subset replicate PCRs. Sequencing used immunoSEQ multiplex PCR; TCRdb keeps in-frame clones, though not all of them. Of hundreds of thousands of clones listed, roughly 98% are singletons. Naive CD8 populations comprised CD45RO-negative cells positively selected for CCR7, excluding terminally differentiated effector memory CD45RA+ cells.

Sequencing was done on a sample of naive CD8+ T cells sorted from blood. This TCR came from a man in his thirties or forties in good health. V and J are TRBV27 and TRBJ2-7; D possibly corresponds to TRBD1 (6 bases). The CDR3 sequence is CASRSRDTYEQYF. The CDR3 nucleotides are TGTGCCAGCCGCTCTAGGGACACCTACGAGCAGTACTTC.